This is a list of T cell receptor beta chains from one sample in a study of cytotoxic CD8 clonotypes in ibrutinib-treated CLL. TCRdb's copy holds only in-frame clones and misses some; the assay was immunoSEQ multiplex PCR. The table has 130,000 or so clones, about 72% seen once. Sequences were derived from PBMCs, sampled after 12 months of ibrutinib treatment. Receptor source: a human donor with chronic lymphocytic leukemia. Both conserved end residues are part of each CDR3. D genes are given only for firm matches. Size is omitted from some rows. Given values are once, few, many or a class for expanded clones.

>TRBV27|TRBD1|TRBJ2-7|few
CASKASGQPYEQYF
TGTGCCAGCAAGGCCTCGGGACAGCCTTACGAGCAGTACTTC
>TRBV7-8|TRBD1|TRBJ1-4|NA
CASSQNRGANEKLFF
TGTGCCAGCAGCCAAAACAGGGGGGCTAATGAAAAACTGTTTTTT
>TRBV28|NA|TRBJ1-1|NA
CASSRKLTGNTEAFF
TGTGCCAGCAGTCGCAAACTGACAGGGAACACTGAAGCTTTCTTT
>TRBV10-3|NA|TRBJ2-5|NA
CAIGGQVGVQETQYF
TGTGCCATCGGAGGGCAGGTAGGGGTCCAAGAGACCCAGTACTTC
>TRBV9|NA|TRBJ2-7|NA
CASSVTGDYEQYF
TGTGCCAGCAGCGTAACGGGTGACTACGAGCAGTACTTC
>TRBV25-1|TRBD1|TRBJ2-7|NA
CASSRQGYEQYF
TGTGCCAGCAGCCGACAGGGGTACGAGCAGTACTTC
>TRBV5-4|TRBD2|TRBJ2-7|NA
CASRQDLAGNLEQYF
TGTGCCAGCAGACAGGACTTAGCGGGGAACCTCGAGCAGTACTTC
>TRBV19|NA|TRBJ1-2|NA
CASSPDMGLDYGYTF
TGTGCCAGTAGTCCCGACATGGGGCTGGACTATGGCTACACCTTC
>TRBV19|NA|TRBJ1-2|NA
CASRDRGNGYTF
TGTGCCAGTCGCGACAGAGGAAATGGCTACACCTTC
>TRBV5-5|NA|TRBJ2-7|NA
CASSLVMDYEQYF
TGTGCCAGCAGCTTGGTTATGGATTACGAGCAGTACTTC
>TRBV5-8|TRBD1|TRBJ2-7|NA
CASSPRDRVNEQYF
TGTGCCAGCAGCCCACGGGACAGGGTGAACGAGCAGTACTTC
>TRBV27|TRBD1|TRBJ1-2|NA
CASRGDVQGYGYTF
TGTGCCAGCAGAGGTGACGTACAGGGGTATGGCTACACCTTC
>TRBV28|TRBD2|TRBJ2-1|NA
CASSLVAGGPGDNEQFF
TGTGCCAGCAGTTTAGTGGCGGGGGGGCCAGGGGACAATGAGCAGTTCTTC
>TRBV7-2|TRBD2|TRBJ2-1|NA
CASSLLADNEQFF
TGTGCCAGCAGCCTCCTAGCGGACAATGAGCAGTTCTTC
>TRBV10-2|TRBD1|TRBJ2-7|NA
CASMWTGAGEQYF
TGCGCCAGCATGTGGACAGGGGCGGGGGAGCAGTACTTC
>TRBV6-6|NA|TRBJ1-3|many
CASSYSGESGNTIYF
TGTGCCAGCAGTTACTCTGGCGAATCTGGAAACACCATATATTTT
>TRBV6-6|NA|TRBJ2-1|few
CASSSGVLEEQFF
TGTGCCAGCAGTTCAGGGGTCCTGGAGGAGCAGTTCTTC
>TRBV27|TRBD1|TRBJ1-4|NA
CASRRGQATNEKLFF
TGTGCCAGCAGGAGGGGACAGGCGACTAATGAAAAACTGTTTTTT
>TRBV11-3|TRBD1|TRBJ2-2|many
CASSTLWTGGLGGELFF
TGTGCCAGCAGCACACTCTGGACAGGCGGGCTGGGCGGGGAGCTGTTTTTT
>TRBV28|TRBD1|TRBJ1-2|NA
CASYRQGGYTF
TGTGCCAGCTACCGACAGGGGGGCTACACCTTC
>TRBV19|NA|TRBJ2-3|NA
CASSSGQAGDTQYF
TGTGCCAGTAGTAGCGGTCAGGCCGGAGATACGCAGTATTTT
>TRBV28|NA|TRBJ2-7|NA
CASTVPRGTAYEQYF
TGTGCCAGCACCGTACCAAGGGGGACGGCCTACGAGCAGTACTTC
>TRBV29-1|TRBD2|TRBJ2-1|NA
CSVRTVHGLADNEQFF
TGCAGCGTTCGGACCGTTCATGGACTAGCGGACAATGAGCAGTTCTTC
>TRBV30|NA|TRBJ1-2|NA
CAWSLPGGRGYTF
TGTGCCTGGAGTCTCCCGGGGGGGCGAGGCTACACCTTC
>TRBV4-2|NA|TRBJ2-2|NA
CASSQDGRGAANTGELFF
TGTGCCAGCAGCCAAGACGGGCGCGGAGCCGCGAACACCGGGGAGCTGTTTTTT
>TRBV6-4|NA|TRBJ1-2|NA
CASSSGGIGGYTF
TGTGCCAGCAGTTCCGGGGGTATTGGGGGCTACACCTTC
>TRBV6-1|NA|TRBJ1-1|few
CASSEDTSEAFF
TGTGCCAGCAGTGAAGACACTAGTGAAGCTTTCTTT
>TRBV5-1|NA|TRBJ1-2|few
CASRGSGVLNYGYTF
TGCGCCAGCAGGGGAAGCGGGGTCCTTAACTATGGCTACACCTTC
>TRBV30|TRBD1|TRBJ2-5|NA
CAWRPGQGAQETQYF
TGTGCCTGGAGGCCGGGACAGGGGGCCCAAGAGACCCAGTACTTC
>TRBV6-5|NA|TRBJ1-1|NA
CASSYMNTEAFF
TGTGCCAGCAGTTACATGAACACTGAAGCTTTCTTT
>TRBV7-8|NA|TRBJ2-5|NA
CASRRPGTQETQYF
TGTGCCAGCCGCAGGCCCGGCACCCAAGAGACCCAGTACTTC
>TRBV11-3|NA|TRBJ2-7|few
CASSPGVGRVYEQYF
TGTGCCAGCAGCCCAGGGGTCGGCAGGGTCTACGAGCAGTACTTC
>TRBV27|NA|TRBJ1-1|NA
CASSFSSLANTEAFF
TGTGCCAGCAGTTTTTCTTCACTAGCGAACACTGAAGCTTTCTTT
>TRBV7-6|NA|TRBJ2-7|NA
CASSQDGSYEQYF
TGTGCCAGCAGCCAGGACGGATCCTACGAGCAGTACTTC
>TRBV5-8|NA|TRBJ1-3|NA
CASTPGVGGSGNTIYF
TGTGCCAGCACCCCGGGGGTAGGGGGCTCTGGAAACACCATATATTTT
>TRBV11-2|NA|TRBJ1-1|NA
CASSTGAGYTEAFF
TGTGCCAGCAGCACCGGCGCGGGTTACACTGAAGCTTTCTTT
>TRBV5-1|TRBD1|TRBJ1-6|NA
CASSVGQENSPLHF
TGCGCCAGCAGCGTTGGACAGGAGAATTCACCCCTCCACTTT
>TRBV6-5|TRBD1|TRBJ2-7|NA
CASSYHGTGVLDEQYF
TGTGCCAGCAGTTATCACGGGACAGGGGTTTTGGACGAGCAGTACTTC
>TRBV10-3|NA|TRBJ2-7|NA
CASKNIDHEQYF
TGTGCCTCCAAAAACATCGACCACGAGCAGTACTTC
>TRBV7-2|TRBD2|TRBJ2-7|NA
CASRVSGVTYEQYF
TGTGCCAGCAGGGTTAGCGGGGTCACCTACGAGCAGTACTTC
>TRBV4-2|TRBD1|TRBJ2-2|NA
CASSWRQGADTGELFF
TGTGCCAGCAGCTGGCGACAGGGGGCTGACACCGGGGAGCTGTTTTTT
>TRBV28|TRBD1|TRBJ2-7|NA
CASTPFGTGSYEQYF
TGTGCCAGCACTCCTTTCGGGACAGGCTCCTACGAGCAGTACTTC
>TRBV6-4|NA|TRBJ2-1|NA
CASSAMWGNEQFF
TGTGCCAGCAGTGCTATGTGGGGCAATGAGCAGTTCTTC
>TRBV28|NA|TRBJ2-7|NA
CASREPGRDGAYEQYF
TGTGCCAGCAGGGAACCGGGGCGGGACGGAGCCTACGAGCAGTACTTC
>TRBV30|NA|TRBJ2-7|NA
CAWSGSPSSYEQYF
TGTGCCTGGAGCGGGAGCCCTAGCTCCTACGAGCAGTACTTC
>TRBV19|TRBD1|TRBJ2-6|once
CANRDRPFSGANVLTF
TGTGCCAACCGGGACAGGCCATTTTCTGGGGCCAACGTCCTGACTTTC
>TRBV7-6|NA|TRBJ2-3|NA
CASSLGGRDTQYF
TGTGCCAGCAGCTTAGGGGGCCGGGATACGCAGTATTTT
>TRBV28|TRBD1|TRBJ1-4|NA
CASSSDRLGEKLFF
TGTGCCAGCAGTTCGGACAGGCTAGGGGAAAAACTGTTTTTT
>TRBV18|TRBD1|TRBJ1-1|once
CASSLGTGGTEAFF
TGTGCCAGCTCACTTGGCACAGGGGGGACTGAAGCTTTCTTT
>TRBV28|NA|TRBJ1-5|NA
CASMSIGFFSNQPQHF
TGTGCCAGCATGTCCATTGGATTCTTTAGCAATCAGCCCCAGCATTTT
>TRBV5-1|NA|TRBJ2-7|NA
CASSLEAARQYF
TGCGCCAGCAGCTTGGAGGCAGCCAGGCAGTACTTC
>TRBV6-6|NA|TRBJ2-2|few
CASSPPRGTGELFF
TGTGCCAGCAGCCCCCCCCGTGGTACCGGGGAGCTGTTTTTT